This T cell receptor (beta chain) originates from a study of blood T cell repertoires in COVID-19. The wider study: Researchers got acute and convalescent COVID-19 samples from the United States, Italy and Spain. T cells, B-cell-depleted T cells, or PBMCs provided the cDNA or gDNA that served as material.

In the original workflow: Reference gene primer amplification gave estimated nucleated cell counts. Some clones are missing from TCRdb's copy, which holds only in-frame ones; the method was immunoSEQ multiplex PCR. V, J and clone size derive from that table, while D and trimming were established from the DNA sequence. The repertoire holds tens of thousands of clones, with about 80% as singletons. V was clipped by 4 bases and J by 0 bases, with 12 bases between them. CDR3 length: 16 residues. The V gene's germline CDR1 is LGHDT and CDR2 YNNKEL (reference sequence). The sample consisted of peripheral blood. This chain connects TRBV3-1 (or the pseudogene TRBV3-2) to TRBJ2-2; perhaps TRBD1 as D (6 bases). This receptor was obtained from a human donor in a cohort sampled during active COVID-19. The CDR3, as DNA: TGTGCCAGCAGCCTTACCGGGACAACGAACACCGGGGAGCTGTTTTTT. It is translated as CASSLTGTTNTGELFF.